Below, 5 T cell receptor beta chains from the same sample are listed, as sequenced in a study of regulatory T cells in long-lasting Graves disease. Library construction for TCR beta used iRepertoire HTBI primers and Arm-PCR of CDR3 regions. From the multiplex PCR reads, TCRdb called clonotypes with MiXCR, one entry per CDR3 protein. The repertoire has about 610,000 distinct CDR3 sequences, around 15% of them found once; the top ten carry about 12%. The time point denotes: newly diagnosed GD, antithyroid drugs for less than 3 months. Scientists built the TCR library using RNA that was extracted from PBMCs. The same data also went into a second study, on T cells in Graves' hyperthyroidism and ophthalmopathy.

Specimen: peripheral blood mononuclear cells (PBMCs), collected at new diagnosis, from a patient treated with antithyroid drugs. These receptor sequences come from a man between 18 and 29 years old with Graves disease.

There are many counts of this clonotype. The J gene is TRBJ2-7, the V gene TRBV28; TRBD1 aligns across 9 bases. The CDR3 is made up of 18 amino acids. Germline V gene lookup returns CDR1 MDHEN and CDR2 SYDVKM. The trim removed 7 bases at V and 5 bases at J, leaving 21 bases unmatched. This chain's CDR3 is CASTLDAMGRTGADEQYF. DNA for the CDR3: TGTGCCAGCACCCTTGATGCGATGGGTAGGACAGGGGCTGACGAGCAGTACTTC.

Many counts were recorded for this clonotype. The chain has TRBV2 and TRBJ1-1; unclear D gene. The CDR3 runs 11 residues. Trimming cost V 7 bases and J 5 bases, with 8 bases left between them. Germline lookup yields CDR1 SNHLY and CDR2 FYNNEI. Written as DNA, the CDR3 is TGTGCCAGCATGAGGGCTACTGAAGCTTTCTTT. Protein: CASMRATEAFF.

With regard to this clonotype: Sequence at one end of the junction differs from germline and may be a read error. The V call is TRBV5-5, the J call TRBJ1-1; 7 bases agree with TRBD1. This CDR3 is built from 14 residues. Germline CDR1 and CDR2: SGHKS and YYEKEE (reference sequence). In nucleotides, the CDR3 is TGCGCCAGCAGCTTGGCCAGACAGGGAACTGAAGCTTTCTTT. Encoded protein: CASSLARQGTEAFF.

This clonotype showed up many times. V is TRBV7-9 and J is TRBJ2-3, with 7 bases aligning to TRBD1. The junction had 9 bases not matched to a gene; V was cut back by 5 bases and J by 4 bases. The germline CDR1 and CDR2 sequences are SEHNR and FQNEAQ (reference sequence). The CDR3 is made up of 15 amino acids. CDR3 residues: CASSPPGGWADTQYF. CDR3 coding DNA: TGTGCCAGCAGCCCCCCAGGGGGTTGGGCAGATACGCAGTATTTT.

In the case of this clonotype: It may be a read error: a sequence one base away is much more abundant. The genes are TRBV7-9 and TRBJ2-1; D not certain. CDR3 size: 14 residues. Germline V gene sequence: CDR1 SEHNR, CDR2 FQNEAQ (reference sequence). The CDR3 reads CASSLVEAYSEQFF. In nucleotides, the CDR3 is TGTGCCAGCAGCTTAGTTGAAGCCTACAGTGAGCAGTTCTTC.